One and the same sample provided the 11 T cell receptor beta chains below, sequenced in a study of cytomegalovirus exposure and HLA in healthy donors. The primer mix had 60 Vbeta and 13 Jbeta primers. Profiling relied on immunoSEQ multiplex PCR, and the TCRdb table lists in-frame clones only, not all of them. The sample includes 150,000 to 200,000 clones, approximately 73% of them seen just once. Sequencing was performed on PBMCs. The origin of the receptors is a man aged 45-65 years in good health and CMV-seronegative.

The chain links TRBV18 to TRBJ1-1; 8 nucleotides align to TRBD1. V was clipped by 6 bases and J by 0 bases; unmatched bases: 12. The CDR3 totals 17 residues. Germline CDR1 KGHSH, CDR2 LQKENI. CDR3 sequence reads: CASSPGAAGGMNTEAFF. The CDR3 DNA is TGTGCCAGCTCTCCTGGGGCGGCAGGGGGCATGAACACTGAAGCTTTCTTT.

The chain combines TRBV7-9 with TRBJ1-6; tentatively, D is TRBD1 (5 bases). V was pared by 6 bases and J by 8 bases, with 8 bases between. The CDR3 loop spans 12 amino acids. The germline gives CDR1 SEHNR, CDR2 FQNEAQ (reference sequence). The CDR3 bases are TGTGCCAGCAGTAAAGGGGATTCACCCCTCCACTTT. This codes for CASSKGDSPLHF.

The V gene is TRBV28, the J gene TRBJ2-7; D unresolved. The CDR3 contains 11 residues. Germline V gives CDR1 MDHEN, CDR2 SYDVKM. V lost 7 bases, J lost 3 bases, and 7 bases lay in between. The DNA of the CDR3 is TGTGCCAGCATCCTAGGCTACGAGCAGTACTTC. Its translation: CASILGYEQYF.

The V gene is TRBV4-2, the J gene TRBJ2-5; the match to TRBD2 covers 8 bases. CDR3 length: 17 residues. J was trimmed by 0 bases and V by 2 bases; bases with no gene match: 8. Germline CDR1 LGHNA, CDR2 YNFKEQ. CDR3 amino acids: CASSQRGGNGYQETQYF. CDR3 sequence (DNA): TGTGCCAGCAGCCAACGGGGGGGGAATGGGTACCAAGAGACCCAGTACTTC.

This clone has just a few counts. Here the CDR3 reads CASSSPRGVSTEAFF. The CDR3 DNA follows: TGTGCCAGCAGTTCCCCCCGGGGAGTCAGCACTGAAGCTTTCTTT. The chain couples TRBV28 to TRBJ1-1, with D unresolved. Germline V gives CDR1 MDHEN, CDR2 SYDVKM. This CDR3 has 15 amino acids. Trimming took 4 bases from V and 4 from J, leaving 16 bases between them. The full variable domain, its missing parts supplied by reference TRBV28 and TRBJ1-1, is DVKVTQSSRYLVKRTGEKVFLECVQDMDHENMFWYRQDPGLGLRLIYFSYDVKMKEKGDIPEGYSVSREKKERFSLILESASTNQTSMYLCASSSPRGVSTEAFFGQGTRLTVV.

The chain has TRBV4-1 and TRBJ1-1; 10 positions match TRBD1. This CDR3 has 16 residues. Losses at the gene ends were 4 bases for V and 5 bases for J; bases not matched to a gene: 10. Germline CDR1 reads MGHRA; CDR2 reads YSYEKL. The CDR3, as DNA: TGCGCCAGCAGCCCGCGGACAGGGGGTACATTAACTGAAGCTTTCTTT. This codes for CASSPRTGGTLTEAFF.

The V gene is TRBV5-1, the J gene TRBJ2-7, with D possibly matching TRBD1 (6 bases). The CDR3 is made up of 15 amino acids. Trimming removed 4 bases at V and 2 bases at J, with 16 bases between. In germline, CDR1 is SGHRS, CDR2 YFSETQ. CDR3 bases: TGCGCCAGCAGCCCGCGTGCCAGGGGAGCCTACGAGCAGTACTTC. Translating gives CASSPRARGAYEQYF.

This clone came up a few times. The chain links TRBV7-2 to TRBJ2-7; D possibly corresponds to TRBD2 (5 bases). Trimming cost V 3 bases and J 4 bases, with 10 bases left between them. The CDR3 contains 13 residues. Per the germline V gene, CDR1 is SGHTA and CDR2 is FQGNSA. CDR3 in amino acids: CASSFVTGYEQYF. The DNA for the CDR3 is TGTGCCAGCAGCTTCGTAACGGGATACGAGCAGTACTTC. Full variable domain (rest looked up from reference TRBV7-2 and TRBJ2-7): GAGVSQSPSNKVTEKGKDVELRCDPISGHTALYWYRQSLGQGLEFLIYFQGNSAPDKSGLPSDRFSAERTGGSVSTLTIQRTQQEDSAVYLCASSFVTGYEQYFGPGTRLTVT.

This sequence joins TRBV5-1 and TRBJ2-7, with D possibly matching TRBD1 (5 bases). The V gene's germline CDR1 is SGHRS and CDR2 YFSETQ. CDR3 length equals 14 residues. Trimming cost V 4 bases and J 7 bases, with 18 bases left between them. The CDR3 loop is CASSEPGAPGEQYF. The CDR3 coding sequence is TGCGCCAGCAGCGAACCCGGAGCCCCAGGGGAGCAGTACTTC.

The chain is built from TRBV13 and TRBJ1-4, with D possibly matching TRBD1 (5 bases). The V end lost 5 bases, the J end lost 13 bases, and 23 bases lay between the germline ends. Germline V CDR1 and CDR2: PRHDT, FYEKMQ (reference sequence). The CDR3 sequence is 15 residues long. CDR3 sequence (DNA): TGTGCCAGCAGCCGGGAGGGGCACTCGGCGGATCGACTGTTTTTT. It translates to CASSREGHSADRLFF.

The chain combines TRBV4-2 with TRBJ2-3; TRBD2 agrees at 14 bases. Per the germline V gene, CDR1 is LGHNA and CDR2 is YNFKEQ. This CDR3 contains 21 residues. Trimming at V came to 0 bases and at J to 6 bases, leaving 17 bases not matched to a gene. CDR3 sequence reads: CASSQDIDLTSGGAWGDTQYF. The DNA of the CDR3 is TGTGCCAGCAGCCAAGATATCGATCTGACTAGCGGGGGGGCATGGGGGGATACGCAGTATTTT.